This T cell receptor beta chain emerged from a study of cytomegalovirus exposure and HLA in healthy donors. CDR1 and CDR2 from the germline V gene are SGHDT and YYEEEE. Trimming cost V 0 bases and J 3 bases; bases outside gene matches: 3. CDR3 length equals 14 residues. Primers: 60 Vbeta forward and 13 Jbeta reverse. Some clones are missing from TCRdb's copy, which holds only in-frame ones; the method was immunoSEQ multiplex PCR. The sample's table shows over 100,000 clones. Whole-study results and caveats: One later analysis reportedly identified an Asian-associated ancestry cluster that showed fewer N-insertions than the roughly 600-donor mean. In a later analysis, at a false discovery rate of 0.05, fewer than 20,000 TCR beta sequences were associated with HLA alleles. About 90% or about 30% of the time was how often most TCR beta V segments were productive, according to an earlier analysis.

On this clone: Its antigen is not known.

This clonotype originated in a young man in good health and CMV-seronegative. The V and J genes are TRBV5-6 and TRBJ2-7, with 7 bases that match TRBD1. Input material: PBMCs. DNA of the CDR3: TGTGCCAGCAGCTTGGCGGACAGGATCTACGAGCAGTACTTC. Translation: CASSLADRIYEQYF.